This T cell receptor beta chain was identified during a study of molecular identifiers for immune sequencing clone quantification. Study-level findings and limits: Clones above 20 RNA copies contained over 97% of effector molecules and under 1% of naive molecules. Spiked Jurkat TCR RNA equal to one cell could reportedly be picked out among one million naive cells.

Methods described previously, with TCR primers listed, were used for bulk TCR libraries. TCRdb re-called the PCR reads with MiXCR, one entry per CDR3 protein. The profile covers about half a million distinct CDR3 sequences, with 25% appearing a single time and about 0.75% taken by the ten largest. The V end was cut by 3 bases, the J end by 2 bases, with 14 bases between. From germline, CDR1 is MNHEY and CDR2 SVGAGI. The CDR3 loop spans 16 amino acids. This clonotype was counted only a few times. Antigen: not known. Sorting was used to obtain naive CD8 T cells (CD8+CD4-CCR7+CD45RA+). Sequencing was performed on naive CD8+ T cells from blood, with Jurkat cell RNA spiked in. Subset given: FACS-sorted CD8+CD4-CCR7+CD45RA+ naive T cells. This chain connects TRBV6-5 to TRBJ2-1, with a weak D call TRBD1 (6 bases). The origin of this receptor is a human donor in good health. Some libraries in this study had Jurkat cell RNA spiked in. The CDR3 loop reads CASSYYRAKAYNEQFF. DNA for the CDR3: TGTGCCAGCAGTTATTACAGGGCGAAAGCCTACAATGAGCAGTTCTTC.